Here is one T cell receptor (beta chain) with its context. No antigen is known for it. This sample was included in a study of siplizumab effects on memory and regulatory T cells. Study outcomes and limitations: Siplizumab, the agent tested, significantly reduced alloreactive sequences traceable to unstimulated CD4+ memory cells. Unstimulated naive T cells seemed to show more diversity than memory cells did, and they also seemed to be among the major contributors to the alloresponse. Only a minor fraction of alloreactive clones mapped to unstimulated subsets.

After removal of 6 bases from V and 5 bases from J, the junction contained 4 bases not matched to a gene. CDR3 length: 13 residues. Germline CDR1 SGHTA, CDR2 FQGTGA. Per individual sample, approximately 91,000 TCR templates were assayed. Assay used: immunoSEQ multiplex PCR; TCRdb lists only in-frame clones, some missing. The sample lists 99,000 or so clones, approximately 94% occurring once. Sequenced sample: CD4+ T cells sorted from blood. This chain joins TRBV7-3 and TRBJ1-2, with 9 bases identical to TRBD1. The receptor was isolated from a human donor in good health. DNA for the CDR3: TGTGCCAGCAGTCTCGGGACAGGGTATGGCTACACCTTC. Protein sequence: CASSLGTGYGYTF. Based on the CDR3 plus reference TRBV7-3 and TRBJ1-2, the full variable domain is GAGVSQTPSNKVTEKGKYVELRCDPISGHTALYWYRQSLGQGPEFLIYFQGTGAADDSGLPNDRFFAVRPEGSVSTLKIQRTERGDSAVYLCASSLGTGYGYTFGSGTRLTVV.